Below, 17 T cell receptor beta chains from the same sample are listed, as sequenced in a study of T-cell reconstitution after alpha-beta-depleted transplantation in children. Preparation of the TCRbeta library used unique molecular identifiers. A single record per CDR3 protein comes from TCRdb applying MiXCR to the PCR reads. The table includes approximately 240,000 distinct CDR3 sequences, approximately 11% detected once. This material consisted of PBMCs, taken before TCRalphabeta/CD19-depleted stem cell transplant. The receptors stem from a child in the first two years of life with acute myeloid leukemia, due to receive a stem cell transplant.

The sample holds a few counts of this clonotype. The chain uses TRBV7-9 and TRBJ2-1; D call uncertain. Germline V gives CDR1 SEHNR, CDR2 FQNEAQ (reference sequence). V was trimmed by 5 bases and J by 5 bases, leaving 10 bases between them. The CDR3 runs to 13 residues. The CDR3 DNA reads as TGTGCCAGCAGCCCCGAGTTCGACAATGAGCAGTTCTTC. It specifies CASSPEFDNEQFF.

At least ten counts were recorded for this clonotype. V and J are TRBV20-1 and TRBJ2-3, with TRBD2 identical over 14 bases. CDR3 size: 15 residues. Germline CDR1 DFQATT, CDR2 SNEGSKA (reference sequence). Trimming took 3 bases from V and 6 from J; bases not matched to a gene: 5. CDR3 bases: TGCAGTGCTAGGGGACTAGCGGGAGTATGGGATACGCAGTATTTT. Protein product: CSARGLAGVWDTQYF.

The CDR3 nucleotides read TGCAGCGTTGAAGCGGGAGTGGTGAATGAGCAGTTCTTC. Protein product: CSVEAGVVNEQFF. This chain uses TRBV29-1 with TRBJ2-1; D is possibly TRBD2 (6 bases). There are 13 residues in the CDR3. CDR1 and CDR2 (germline): SQVTM, ANQGSEA. Trimming removed 1 base from V and 7 bases from J, with 11 bases in between.

V usage is TRBV7-2 and J usage is TRBJ1-4, with D perhaps TRBD1 (5 bases). V lost 1 base to trimming and J lost 6 bases, with 12 bases between them. The CDR3 totals 15 residues. The germline gives CDR1 SGHTA, CDR2 FQGNSA. CDR3 sequence reads: CASSLEDRFHEKLFF. As DNA, the CDR3 is TGTGCCAGCAGCTTAGAAGACAGATTCCATGAAAAACTGTTTTTT.

The table lists this clonotype with many counts. This chain connects TRBV5-1 to TRBJ1-2; 9 nucleotides align to TRBD1. The V segment lost 4 bases and the J segment 6 bases; nucleotides outside the gene matches: 10. Germline V gene sequence: CDR1 SGHRS, CDR2 YFSETQ. The CDR3 extends over 15 amino acids. The CDR3 region has the DNA TGCGCCAGCAGCCCTGGGAACACAGGGGGCGATGGCTACACCTTC. Amino acid sequence: CASSPGNTGGDGYTF.

This clonotype showed up many times. The chain carries TRBV30 and TRBJ2-1, with D possibly TRBD2 on 6 matching bases. V was pared by 2 bases and J by 10 bases, with 9 bases between. This CDR3 comprises 11 residues. The germline V gene encodes CDR1 GTSNPN and CDR2 SVGIG (reference sequence). This CDR3 reads CAWSYSGEQFF. DNA of the CDR3: TGTGCCTGGAGTTATAGCGGCGAGCAGTTCTTC.

This clonotype was recorded many times. The rearrangement joins TRBV2 to TRBJ1-1; 8 positions agree with TRBD1. Germline V gives CDR1 SNHLY, CDR2 FYNNEI. J was trimmed by 4 bases and V by 8 bases; bases with no gene match: 9. The CDR3 extends over 14 amino acids. Here the CDR3 DNA reads TGTGCCAGCGGGTGGACAGGGCCGGGCACTGAAGCTTTCTTT. It yields the protein CASGWTGPGTEAFF. Variable domain in full (rest from reference TRBV2 and TRBJ1-1): EPEVTQTPSHQVTQMGQEVILRCVPISNHLYFYWYRQILGQKVEFLVSFYNNEISEKSEIFDDQFSVERPDGSNFTLKIRSTKLEDSAMYFCASGWTGPGTEAFFGQGTRLTVV.

About this clonotype itself: This could be a read error, since a much larger clone is one nucleotide away. The chain carries TRBV28 and TRBJ2-7; 7 nucleotides match TRBD1. This CDR3 is 15 amino acids long. Per the germline V gene, CDR1 is MDHEN and CDR2 is SYDVKM. The CDR3 loop is CASSLWRDSSYAQYF. CDR3 sequence (DNA): TGTGCCAGCAGTTTATGGAGGGACAGCTCCTACGCGCAGTACTTC.

In this sample, this clonotype turned up many times. This chain uses TRBV7-6 with TRBJ1-4; D gene unclear. The CDR3 length is 14 residues. The V and J ends lost 5 bases and 15 bases respectively, with 22 bases between them. CDR1 SGHVS and CDR2 FNYEAQ come from the germline V gene. In nucleotides, the CDR3 is TGTGCCAGCAGCGAAGCGGGTGGTGCCCTGGGTTTGTTTTTT. Its translation is CASSEAGGALGLFF.

This clonotype was counted ten times or more. This chain uses TRBV20-1 with TRBJ2-6, with D unclear. In germline, CDR1 is DFQATT, CDR2 SNEGSKA (reference sequence). Deletions cut 6 bases from V and 1 base from J, with 13 bases between. The length of the CDR3 is 15 residues. CDR3 residues: CSAVRLASGANVLTF. The CDR3 DNA is TGCAGTGCGGTTCGACTTGCGTCTGGGGCCAACGTCCTGACTTTC.

This clonotype was seen many times. The V call is TRBV12-3 or TRBV12-4, the J call TRBJ2-3; D is possibly TRBD1 or TRBD2 (5 bases each). The CDR3 is made up of 14 amino acids. V lost 6 bases and J lost 2, with 12 bases in between. CDR3 in DNA: TGTGCCAGCAGACCGTTGGGGGACACAGATACGCAGTATTTT. As protein: CASRPLGDTDTQYF.

At least ten counts were recorded for this clonotype. The rearrangement joins TRBV28 to TRBJ1-5; perhaps TRBD1 as D (6 bases). Germline CDR1 reads MDHEN; CDR2 reads SYDVKM. The CDR3 is 17 amino acids. Trimming removed 1 base at V and 3 bases at J, with 16 bases between. The CDR3 region is CASSLLRQGRVNQPQHF. The CDR3 DNA is TGTGCCAGCAGTTTATTGAGGCAGGGGAGGGTCAATCAGCCCCAGCATTTT. The whole variable domain, filled in from reference TRBV28 and TRBJ1-5, reads DVKVTQSSRYLVKRTGEKVFLECVQDMDHENMFWYRQDPGLGLRLIYFSYDVKMKEKGDIPEGYSVSREKKERFSLILESASTNQTSMYLCASSLLRQGRVNQPQHFGDGTRLSIL.

Concerning this clonotype itself: A much larger clone lies a single base off, so this may be a read error. A read error is likely, as this CDR3 ends without the conserved phenylalanine or tryptophan. The chain recombines TRBV25-1 with TRBJ1-1, with D perhaps TRBD1 (5 bases). The CDR3 length is 15 residues. Germline assignment: CDR1 MGHDK and CDR2 SYGVNS. Trimming took 2 bases from V and 5 from J, leaving 15 bases between them. CDR3 bases: TGTGCCAGCAGTGAAATGGGGGGGGGGAGGACTGAAGCTTTCCTT. Translating it yields CASSEMGGGRTEAFL.

Ten or more counts support this clonotype. This chain joins TRBV5-1 and TRBJ2-2; D remains unclear. Germline values: CDR1 SGHRS, CDR2 YFSETQ. The CDR3 loop spans 12 amino acids. Trimming took off 4 bases at V and 8 bases at J, with 9 bases between the two ends. CDR3 coding DNA: TGCGCCAGCAGCGGGGTACTGGGGGAGCTGTTTTTT. It is translated as CASSGVLGELFF.

This clonotype has at least ten counts. V gene TRBV20-1 combines with J gene TRBJ2-7; maybe TRBD2 (6 bases). Trimming pared 3 bases from V and 2 bases from J, leaving 11 bases between. This CDR3 is built from 13 residues. Germline CDR1 reads DFQATT; CDR2 reads SNEGSKA (reference sequence). The CDR3 spells CSASRPGAYEQYF. CDR3 coding DNA: TGCAGTGCTAGTAGACCGGGGGCCTACGAGCAGTACTTC.

This chain links TRBV7-2 with TRBJ1-4; no clear D. The CDR3 is made up of 11 amino acids. The germline gives CDR1 SGHTA, CDR2 FQGNSA. V lost 11 bases, J lost 4 bases, and 8 bases lay in between. The CDR3 sequence: CAEHLNEKLFF. The CDR3 DNA sequence: TGTGCCGAACACCTTAATGAAAAACTGTTTTTT.

Ten or more counts support this clonotype. The chain employs TRBV29-1 and TRBJ1-2; TRBD1 is a possible D gene (5 bases). CDR1 and CDR2 from the germline V gene are SQVTM and ANQGSEA. There are 15 residues in the CDR3. V was clipped by 2 bases and J by 7 bases, with 20 bases between them. CDR3 coding DNA: TGCAGCGTTGAAACCCACAGAGGAGGGGTGGGTGGCTACACCTTC. Its protein product is CSVETHRGGVGGYTF.